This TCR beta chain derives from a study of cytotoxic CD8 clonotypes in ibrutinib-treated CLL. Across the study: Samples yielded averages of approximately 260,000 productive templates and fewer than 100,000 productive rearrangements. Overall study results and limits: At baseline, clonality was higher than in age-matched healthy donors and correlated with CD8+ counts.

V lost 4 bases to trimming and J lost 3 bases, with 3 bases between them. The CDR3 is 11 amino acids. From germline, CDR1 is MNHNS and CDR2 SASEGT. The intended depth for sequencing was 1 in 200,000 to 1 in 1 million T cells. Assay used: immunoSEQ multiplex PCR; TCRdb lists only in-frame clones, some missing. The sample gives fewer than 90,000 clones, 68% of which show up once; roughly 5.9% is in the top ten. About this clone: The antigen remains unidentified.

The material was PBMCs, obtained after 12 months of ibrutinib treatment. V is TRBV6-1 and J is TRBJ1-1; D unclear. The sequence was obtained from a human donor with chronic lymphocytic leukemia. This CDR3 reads CASSADTEAFF. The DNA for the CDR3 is TGTGCCAGCAGTGCAGACACTGAAGCTTTCTTT.